Shown below are 31 T cell receptor beta chains from a single sample sequenced in a study of naive and memory T cell subsets. An equimolar mix of two oligonucleotides served as the beta constant-region primer for TRBC1 and TRBC2. Nested alpha and beta constant-region primers with the SP2 primer drove four PCR rounds on ligated cDNA. TCRdb reprocessed the UMI-ligation and nested PCR reads via MiXCR and lists one record per CDR3 protein. The data show over 30,000 distinct CDR3 sequences, roughly 18% seen once. The material sequenced was effector memory CD4+ T cells from blood. The subset: effector memory, CD45RA- CD27-. These receptors were collected from a human donor in good health.

The gene calls are TRBV6-1 and TRBJ2-7; 7 bases agree with TRBD2. This CDR3 has 15 amino acids. J was trimmed by 3 bases and V by 7 bases; bases with no gene match: 12. Germline CDR1 and CDR2: MNHNS and SASEGT. Here the CDR3 reads CASTGNRDYFYEQYF. CDR3 in DNA: TGTGCCAGCACCGGGAACCGGGACTATTTCTACGAGCAGTACTTC.

The rearrangement uses TRBV20-1 and TRBJ2-3, with 11 bases matching TRBD2. The trim removed 2 bases at V and 0 bases at J, leaving 22 bases unmatched. The CDR3 sequence is 22 residues long. Germline CDR1 reads DFQATT; CDR2 reads SNEGSKA (reference sequence). CDR3 nucleotide sequence: TGCAGTGCTAGATCCCCGCGAGGGATAGCGGGAGGGACTAGCTATAGCACAGATACGCAGTATTTT. Protein: CSARSPRGIAGGTSYSTDTQYF.

This clonotype rates as medium-sized (0.01 to 0.1%). The gene calls are TRBV29-1 and TRBJ2-3; D perhaps matches TRBD1 (5 bases). The V and J ends lost 3 bases and 0 bases respectively, with 7 bases between them. The CDR3 is made up of 13 amino acids. Germline V gene lookup returns CDR1 SQVTM and CDR2 ANQGSEA. The CDR3 nucleotides are TGCAGCGTTGACAGGGCTAGCACAGATACGCAGTATTTT. Translating gives CSVDRASTDTQYF.

The rearrangement joins TRBV9 to TRBJ2-7, with 7 bases matching TRBD2. This CDR3 contains 16 residues. Losses at the gene ends were 0 bases for V and 4 bases for J; bases not matched to a gene: 10. Germline lookup yields CDR1 SGDLS and CDR2 YYNGEE. The CDR3 DNA follows: TGTGCCAGCAGCGTAGGGGGATCCGGACTAGTATACGAGCAGTACTTC. Translated, it gives CASSVGGSGLVYEQYF.

This clonotype was recorded a few times. The chain employs TRBV18 and TRBJ1-2; D remains ambiguous. CDR3 length: 12 amino acids. Germline CDR1 and CDR2: KGHSH and LQKENI. CDR3 residues: CATGQENYGYTF. CDR3 nucleotides: TGTGCTACTGGGCAGGAGAACTATGGCTACACCTTC.

This clonotype came up a few times. The J gene is TRBJ1-1, the V gene TRBV28; possible D gene TRBD1, 5 bases. V shed 4 bases and J shed 6 bases, with 15 bases lying between them. This CDR3 comprises 14 residues. CDR1 and CDR2 from the germline V gene are MDHEN and SYDVKM. This chain's CDR3 is CASSSRTPMAEAFF. The CDR3 DNA follows: TGTGCCAGCAGTTCGAGGACACCCATGGCTGAAGCTTTCTTT.

The genes are TRBV2 and TRBJ2-7; TRBD2 might be the D (6 bases). This CDR3 contains 14 residues. Germline CDR1 SNHLY, CDR2 FYNNEI. V dropped 4 bases and J dropped 0 bases, with 10 bases sitting between them. The CDR3 nucleotides are TGTGCCAGCAGTGCTGGGAGGAGCTCCTACGAGCAGTACTTC. It specifies CASSAGRSSYEQYF.

This clonotype turned up a few times. This chain links TRBV9 with TRBJ2-7, with 13 bases lining up with TRBD2. Germline CDR1 is SGDLS and CDR2 is YYNGEE. The CDR3 runs to 17 residues. V trimming: 4 bases; J trimming: 2 bases; junction bases outside the gene matches: 9. The CDR3: CASSSPLAGGPTYEQYF. Written as DNA, the CDR3 is TGTGCCAGCAGCTCACCACTAGCGGGAGGGCCGACCTACGAGCAGTACTTC.

This chain links TRBV20-1 with TRBJ2-1; D uncertain. Germline values: CDR1 DFQATT, CDR2 SNEGSKA (reference sequence). Trimming shortened V by 5 bases and J by 6 bases, and 8 bases separated the two germline ends. This CDR3 spans 11 amino acids. The CDR3 loop reads CSAWKINEQFF. The CDR3 DNA sequence: TGCAGTGCTTGGAAAATCAATGAGCAGTTCTTC.

The rearrangement joins TRBV12-3 or TRBV12-4 to TRBJ1-4; TRBD1 is a possible D gene (5 bases). Trimming took off 5 bases at V and 6 bases at J, with 10 bases between the two ends. CDR3 length equals 13 residues. DNA of the CDR3: TGTGCCAGCAGTCCTGGGACTTATGAAAAACTGTTTTTT. Its protein is CASSPGTYEKLFF.

This clonotype was found a few times. The rearrangement uses TRBV6-5 and TRBJ1-4; a possible D gene is TRBD1 (6 bases). This CDR3 spans 15 amino acids. Per the germline V gene, CDR1 is MNHEY and CDR2 is SVGAGI. The V end was cut by 6 bases, the J end by 7 bases, with 18 bases between. For the CDR3, the DNA is TGTGCCAGCAGCCGCACACAGGGAAGAGGTGAAAAACTGTTTTTT. It encodes CASSRTQGRGEKLFF.

This clonotype was counted many times. The rearrangement uses TRBV20-1 and TRBJ1-5; 10 bases fit TRBD1. V shed 6 bases and J 2 bases; nucleotides not matched to a gene: 7. The CDR3 runs to 15 residues. Looked up from germline, CDR1 is DFQATT and CDR2 is SNEGSKA (reference sequence). This CDR3 reads CSADRGQLGNQPQHF. CDR3 bases: TGCAGTGCCGACAGGGGGCAGTTGGGCAATCAGCCCCAGCATTTT.

This clonotype was picked up many times. This rearrangement joins TRBV6-6 to TRBJ2-1, with 10 bases identical to TRBD2. Germline V gene sequence: CDR1 MNHNY, CDR2 SVGAGI (reference sequence). The trim removed 0 bases at V and 4 bases at J, leaving 6 bases unmatched. This CDR3 has 17 amino acids. CDR3 loop: CASSYSGLAGVYNEQFF. The CDR3 bases are TGTGCCAGCAGTTACTCGGGCCTAGCGGGGGTATACAATGAGCAGTTCTTC.

In its sample, this clonotype was seen many times. The V gene is TRBV20-1, the J gene TRBJ2-2, with TRBD2 matching 8 bases. There are 12 residues in the CDR3. V dropped 3 bases and J dropped 6; count of bases not matched to a gene: 0. Per the germline V gene, CDR1 is DFQATT and CDR2 is SNEGSKA (reference sequence). The CDR3, as DNA: TGCAGTGCTAGGCGGGAGGCCGGGGAGCTGTTTTTT. It translates to CSARREAGELFF.

This clonotype was seen a handful of times. The V call is TRBV6-2 or TRBV6-3, the J call TRBJ1-5, with 7 nucleotides matching TRBD1. V dropped 2 bases and J dropped 2; count of bases not matched to a gene: 9. This CDR3 has 17 amino acids. The germline gives CDR1 MNHEY, CDR2 SVGEGT. In nucleotides, the CDR3 is TGTGCCAGCAGTTACCGTAACAGGGGCGGTGGCAATCAGCCCCAGCATTTT. Translating gives CASSYRNRGGGNQPQHF.

This clonotype was observed a few times. The CDR3, as DNA: TGTGCCAGCAGCATAGGGGACAGAATACAAGAGACCCAGTACTTC. It specifies CASSIGDRIQETQYF. The chain carries TRBV7-7 and TRBJ2-5; the match to TRBD1 covers 7 bases. The CDR3 runs to 15 residues. With V trimmed by 5 bases and J by 2 bases, 8 bases remained unmatched. CDR1 and CDR2 (germline): SSHAT, FNYEAQ (reference sequence).

This sequence joins TRBV28 and TRBJ1-1; TRBD1 agrees at 7 bases. The V gene's germline CDR1 is MDHEN and CDR2 SYDVKM. This CDR3 region has 15 residues. V dropped 5 bases and J dropped 11; count of bases not matched to a gene: 17. The CDR3 region is CASSPLRPGGWFAFF. DNA for the CDR3: TGTGCCAGCAGTCCCCTCAGGCCAGGGGGATGGTTTGCTTTCTTT.

The chain combines TRBV4-1 with TRBJ2-1; no clear D gene. The CDR3 loop spans 18 amino acids. Trimming shortened V by 0 bases and J by 7 bases, and 22 bases separated the two germline ends. Germline assignment: CDR1 MGHRA and CDR2 YSYEKL. CDR3 in amino acids: CASSQDVIGTWISNEQFF. CDR3 coding DNA: TGCGCCAGCAGCCAAGATGTCATTGGAACTTGGATATCGAATGAGCAGTTCTTC.

This sequence joins TRBV6-1 and TRBJ1-5; D is ambiguous. Germline-derived CDR1 and CDR2 are MNHNS and SASEGT. V lost 7 bases and J 4 bases, leaving 17 bases between the germline ends. This CDR3 contains 15 residues. The CDR3 nucleotides are TGTGCCAGCACCTCAACCGGGGTCGGGAATCAGCCCCAGCATTTT. Protein: CASTSTGVGNQPQHF.

The chain recombines TRBV5-1 with TRBJ2-7, with D maybe TRBD1 (6 bases). The CDR3 sequence is 18 residues long. Per germline, CDR1 SGHRS and CDR2 YFSETQ. With 4 bases removed from V and 3 bases from J, the gap between germline ends came to 26 bases. CDR3 sequence (DNA): TGCGCCAGCAGCAGGAAAGGGGCCGTGGCAGGGGAAGTCTACGAGCAGTACTTC. Its translation: CASSRKGAVAGEVYEQYF.

The rearrangement joins TRBV4-3 to TRBJ2-5; D perhaps matches TRBD2 (6 bases). The CDR3 spans 12 residues. V dropped 0 bases and J dropped 7 bases, with 6 bases sitting between them. Germline CDR1 and CDR2: LGHNA and YSLEER. The CDR3 loop is CASSQDGGTQYF. The CDR3 coding sequence is TGCGCCAGCAGCCAAGACGGGGGGACCCAGTACTTC.

V usage is TRBV4-1 and J usage is TRBJ2-1, with 12 bases that match TRBD1. The V gene's germline CDR1 is MGHRA and CDR2 YSYEKL. J gave up 9 bases and V 0 bases, and 9 bases lay outside the gene matches. CDR3 size: 17 residues. DNA of the CDR3: TGCGCCAGCAGCCAAGATCCAGCCGGGACAGGGGGCGGTGAGCAGTTCTTC. Its translation: CASSQDPAGTGGGEQFF.

This rearrangement joins TRBV7-2 to TRBJ2-7; D is unclear. The V end lost 5 bases, the J end lost 0 bases, and 14 bases lay between the germline ends. Looked up from germline, CDR1 is SGHTA and CDR2 is FQGNSA. The CDR3 runs 15 residues. The DNA for the CDR3 is TGTGCCAGCAGCACGAATACCGGGCCCTCCTACGAGCAGTACTTC. Protein product: CASSTNTGPSYEQYF.

The sample holds a few counts of this clonotype. The chain uses TRBV20-1 and TRBJ2-7; D call uncertain. The CDR3 covers 12 residues. CDR1 is DFQATT, CDR2 SNEGSKA, per germline (reference sequence). Trimming took off 0 bases at V and 6 bases at J, with 9 bases between the two ends. The CDR3 loop reads CSARDPPGEQYF. CDR3 DNA sequence: TGCAGTGCTAGAGATCCCCCGGGCGAGCAGTACTTC.

The chain has TRBV6-5 and TRBJ2-1; D might be TRBD2 (5 bases). Germline CDR1 is MNHEY and CDR2 is SVGAGI. The CDR3 consists of 13 residues. The germline V and J ends were trimmed by 7 bases and 2 bases, with 9 bases remaining between them. In nucleotides, the CDR3 is TGTGCCAGCATGGAGCGGCCCTACAATGAGCAGTTCTTC. Protein product: CASMERPYNEQFF.

The J gene is TRBJ2-5, the V gene TRBV5-8; TRBD2 aligns across 9 bases. The CDR3 consists of 14 residues. After removal of 4 bases from V and 2 bases from J, the junction contained 3 bases not matched to a gene. The germline V gene has CDR1 SGHTS and CDR2 YDEGEE. CDR3 in amino acids: CASSRGLAQETQYF. The CDR3 DNA reads as TGTGCCAGCAGCCGGGGACTAGCTCAAGAGACCCAGTACTTC.

This clonotype was picked up a small number of times. The chain uses TRBV6-6 and TRBJ2-7, with D unclear. Germline-derived CDR1 and CDR2 are MNHNY and SVGAGI (reference sequence). CDR3 size: 11 residues. Trimming stripped 5 bases from V and 3 bases from J, with 5 bases between. CDR3 coding DNA: TGTGCCAGCAGTGCCGGCTACGAGCAGTACTTC. This translates into CASSAGYEQYF.

This clonotype was seen only once. The V call is TRBV20-1, the J call TRBJ2-5; TRBD2 matches 8 bases. The V segment lost 6 bases and the J segment 3 bases; nucleotides outside the gene matches: 12. CDR3 length: 15 amino acids. Germline V gene sequence: CDR1 DFQATT, CDR2 SNEGSKA (reference sequence). CDR3 region: CSAPPTGRGEETQYF. Here the CDR3 DNA reads TGCAGTGCCCCCCCCACCGGGAGGGGGGAAGAGACCCAGTACTTC.

This chain connects TRBV5-4 to TRBJ1-1; D gene unclear. The CDR3 has 15 amino acids. Trimming stripped 4 bases from V and 6 bases from J, with 19 bases between. Germline CDR1 and CDR2: SGHNT and YYREEE (reference sequence). In nucleotides, the CDR3 is TGTGCCAGCAGCCCGCGAGGAGGGATCAACTCTGAAGCTTTCTTT. Protein: CASSPRGGINSEAFF.

This clonotype occurred once. The chain uses TRBV7-9 and TRBJ1-5; no firm D call. The V and J ends lost 3 bases and 7 bases respectively, with 10 bases between them. This CDR3 has 13 amino acids. Germline CDR1 and CDR2: SEHNR and FQNEAQ (reference sequence). This CDR3 is CASSFGDKQPQHF. CDR3 in DNA: TGTGCCAGCAGCTTCGGGGATAAACAGCCCCAGCATTTT. Filled out from reference TRBV7-9 and TRBJ1-5, the complete variable domain reads DTGVSQNPRHKITKRGQNVTFRCDPISEHNRLYWYRQTLGQGPEFLTYFQNEAQLEKSRLLSDRFSAERPKGSFSTLEIQRTEQGDSAMYLCASSFGDKQPQHFGDGTRLSIL.

The gene calls are TRBV5-4 and TRBJ1-1, with D possibly TRBD1 on 5 matching bases. Germline-derived CDR1 and CDR2 are SGHNT and YYREEE (reference sequence). This CDR3 has 17 residues. V gave up 1 base and J gave up 0 bases, with 16 bases separating them. The CDR3 protein is CASSLPGVQVMNTEAFF. The CDR3 nucleotides are TGTGCCAGCAGCTTGCCGGGGGTTCAGGTCATGAACACTGAAGCTTTCTTT. The full variable domain, rest sourced from reference TRBV5-4 and TRBJ1-1, is ETGVTQSPTHLIKTRGQQVTLRCSSQSGHNTVSWYQQALGQGPQFIFQYYREEENGRGNFPPRFSGLQFPNYSSELNVNALELDDSALYLCASSLPGVQVMNTEAFFGQGTRLTVV.